This is a list of T cell receptor beta chains from one sample in a study of cytomegalovirus exposure and HLA in healthy donors. Assay: immunoSEQ multiplex PCR; the TCRdb copy retains only in-frame clones and omits some. This repertoire shows 150,000 to 200,000 clones, over 65% found once; its top ten account for 6% to 9%. The sequencing input was PBMCs. These receptors originate from a man aged 18 to 35 in good health and CMV-seropositive. The CDR3 runs from the conserved cysteine through the conserved F or W. The order of the fields is D gene, J gene, clone size, V gene, CDR3 protein, CDR3 DNA. D genes are given only for firm matches. Rows give clone size only sometimes, using once, few, many, or a class for an expanded clone.

D gene: NA
J gene: TRBJ2-1
clone size: once
V gene: TRBV7-8
CDR3 protein: CASSPELVVEQFF
CDR3 DNA: TGTGCCAGCAGTCCTGAACTAGTAGTCGAGCAGTTCTTC

D gene: TRBD1
J gene: TRBJ1-5
clone size: NA
V gene: TRBV30
CDR3 protein: CAWSPWDRGGNQPQHF
CDR3 DNA: TGTGCCTGGAGTCCATGGGACAGGGGAGGCAATCAGCCCCAGCATTTT

D gene: NA
J gene: TRBJ1-2
clone size: NA
V gene: TRBV28
CDR3 protein: CASNGQSYGYTF
CDR3 DNA: TGTGCCAGCAACGGACAGTCGTATGGCTACACCTTC

D gene: TRBD1
J gene: TRBJ2-7
clone size: NA
V gene: TRBV5-4
CDR3 protein: CASSLPRQGRRSEQYF
CDR3 DNA: TGTGCCAGCAGCTTGCCCCGACAGGGGCGGCGTTCCGAGCAGTACTTC

D gene: TRBD2
J gene: TRBJ2-1
clone size: once
V gene: TRBV13
CDR3 protein: CASSSIAGGYNEQFF
CDR3 DNA: TGTGCCAGCAGCTCCATCGCGGGAGGGTACAATGAGCAGTTCTTC

D gene: NA
J gene: TRBJ1-2
clone size: NA
V gene: TRBV28
CDR3 protein: CASSWGTYQEGYTF
CDR3 DNA: TGTGCCAGCAGTTGGGGGACTTACCAGGAAGGCTACACCTTC

D gene: TRBD1
J gene: TRBJ1-2
clone size: NA
V gene: TRBV28
CDR3 protein: CASSSQGEGYTF
CDR3 DNA: TGTGCCAGCAGTTCCCAGGGGGAGGGCTACACCTTC

D gene: NA
J gene: TRBJ1-5
clone size: NA
V gene: TRBV5-1
CDR3 protein: CASKQTEASNQPQHF
CDR3 DNA: TGCGCCAGCAAACAAACAGAAGCTAGCAATCAGCCCCAGCATTTT

D gene: TRBD2
J gene: TRBJ2-7
clone size: NA
V gene: TRBV5-6
CDR3 protein: CASTSTSGGHEQYF
CDR3 DNA: TGTGCCAGCACCTCGACTAGCGGTGGGCACGAGCAGTACTTC

D gene: NA
J gene: TRBJ2-2
clone size: NA
V gene: TRBV9
CDR3 protein: CASSVSGGNANTGELFF
CDR3 DNA: TGTGCCAGCAGCGTATCCGGCGGGAACGCGAACACCGGGGAGCTGTTTTTT

D gene: NA
J gene: TRBJ2-7
clone size: once
V gene: TRBV13
CDR3 protein: CASSRAKRDEQYF
CDR3 DNA: TGTGCCAGCAGCCGGGCCAAGAGGGACGAGCAGTACTTC

D gene: TRBD1
J gene: TRBJ2-1
clone size: NA
V gene: TRBV2
CDR3 protein: CASKGQGAGEQFF
CDR3 DNA: TGTGCCAGCAAGGGACAGGGGGCTGGTGAGCAGTTCTTC

D gene: NA
J gene: TRBJ2-1
clone size: NA
V gene: TRBV7-2
CDR3 protein: CASSLGGKVLEQFF
CDR3 DNA: TGTGCCAGCAGCTTAGGGGGCAAAGTTCTCGAGCAGTTCTTC

D gene: NA
J gene: TRBJ1-5
clone size: NA
V gene: TRBV13
CDR3 protein: CASSRGLNQPQHF
CDR3 DNA: TGTGCCAGCAGCCGGGGACTAAATCAGCCCCAGCATTTT

D gene: TRBD2
J gene: TRBJ2-7
clone size: once
V gene: TRBV13
CDR3 protein: CASSGLPGGSFYEQYF
CDR3 DNA: TGTGCCAGCAGCGGACTCCCCGGCGGGAGTTTCTACGAGCAGTACTTC

D gene: TRBD2
J gene: TRBJ2-1
clone size: NA
V gene: TRBV28
CDR3 protein: CASSGLAVLDEQFF
CDR3 DNA: TGTGCCAGCAGCGGACTAGCAGTTTTGGATGAGCAGTTCTTC

D gene: NA
J gene: TRBJ1-2
clone size: NA
V gene: TRBV9
CDR3 protein: CASSVGGDDYGYTF
CDR3 DNA: TGTGCCAGCAGCGTGGGGGGGGATGACTATGGCTACACCTTC

D gene: TRBD2
J gene: TRBJ2-5
clone size: NA
V gene: TRBV5-1
CDR3 protein: CASGSGGESETQYF
CDR3 DNA: TGCGCCAGCGGCTCGGGGGGGGAGTCGGAGACCCAGTACTTC

D gene: NA
J gene: TRBJ2-1
clone size: NA
V gene: TRBV11-3
CDR3 protein: CASSVISGSSYNEQFF
CDR3 DNA: TGTGCCAGCAGCGTAATCTCCGGGAGCTCCTACAATGAGCAGTTCTTC

D gene: NA
J gene: TRBJ2-5
clone size: NA
V gene: TRBV11-1
CDR3 protein: CASSDPDRSGLETQYF
CDR3 DNA: TGTGCCAGCAGCGATCCCGACAGGTCGGGTCTGGAGACCCAGTACTTC

D gene: TRBD2
J gene: TRBJ2-3
clone size: NA
V gene: TRBV7-9
CDR3 protein: CASSSRAGDMDTQYF
CDR3 DNA: TGTGCCAGCAGCTCCCGGGCGGGAGATATGGATACGCAGTATTTT

D gene: NA
J gene: TRBJ2-7
clone size: NA
V gene: TRBV5-4
CDR3 protein: CASSLLSSYEQYF
CDR3 DNA: TGTGCCAGCAGCTTGCTAAGCTCCTACGAGCAGTACTTC

D gene: TRBD1
J gene: TRBJ2-5
clone size: NA
V gene: TRBV27
CDR3 protein: CASSPGQGAWETQYF
CDR3 DNA: TGTGCCAGCAGTCCAGGACAGGGGGCGTGGGAGACCCAGTACTTC

D gene: TRBD1
J gene: TRBJ1-2
clone size: NA
V gene: TRBV27
CDR3 protein: CASSLGQPYGYTF
CDR3 DNA: TGTGCCAGCAGTTTGGGACAGCCCTATGGCTACACCTTC

D gene: TRBD2
J gene: TRBJ2-1
clone size: NA
V gene: TRBV10-3
CDR3 protein: CATSRLAGNSYNEQFF
CDR3 DNA: TGTGCCACCTCAAGACTAGCGGGGAACTCCTACAATGAGCAGTTCTTC

D gene: TRBD2
J gene: TRBJ2-7
clone size: few
V gene: TRBV27
CDR3 protein: CASTGGSYEQYF
CDR3 DNA: TGTGCCAGCACCGGGGGGTCCTACGAGCAGTACTTC

D gene: NA
J gene: TRBJ2-7
clone size: NA
V gene: TRBV30
CDR3 protein: CAWTKQGYEQYF
CDR3 DNA: TGTGCCTGGACCAAACAGGGCTACGAGCAGTACTTC

D gene: NA
J gene: TRBJ2-3
clone size: NA
V gene: TRBV5-4
CDR3 protein: CASSVEGTDTQYF
CDR3 DNA: TGTGCCAGCAGCGTAGAGGGCACAGATACGCAGTATTTT

D gene: TRBD1
J gene: TRBJ1-5
clone size: NA
V gene: TRBV30
CDR3 protein: CASGQGGNQPQHF
CDR3 DNA: TGTGCCTCGGGACAGGGGGGCAATCAGCCCCAGCATTTT

D gene: NA
J gene: TRBJ2-6
clone size: NA
V gene: TRBV7-6
CDR3 protein: CASSGGGANVLTF
CDR3 DNA: TGTGCCAGCAGCGGAGGTGGGGCCAACGTCCTGACTTTC

D gene: TRBD2
J gene: TRBJ2-2
clone size: NA
V gene: TRBV6-1
CDR3 protein: CASSEVGGMAGELFF
CDR3 DNA: TGTGCCAGCAGTGAGGTGGGAGGGATGGCCGGGGAGCTGTTTTTT

D gene: NA
J gene: TRBJ2-1
clone size: NA
V gene: TRBV29-1
CDR3 protein: CSVYSGSSYNEQFF
CDR3 DNA: TGCAGCGTCTATAGCGGAAGCTCCTACAATGAGCAGTTCTTC

D gene: TRBD2
J gene: TRBJ2-4
clone size: NA
V gene: TRBV28
CDR3 protein: CASSSRGRDIQYF
CDR3 DNA: TGTGCCAGCAGTTCGCGGGGGAGGGACATTCAGTACTTC

D gene: NA
J gene: TRBJ2-2
clone size: NA
V gene: TRBV19
CDR3 protein: CASRSYRNTGELFF
CDR3 DNA: TGTGCCAGTAGATCATATAGGAACACCGGGGAGCTGTTTTTT

D gene: TRBD2
J gene: TRBJ2-5
clone size: NA
V gene: TRBV7-2
CDR3 protein: CASRGWPSGQETQYF
CDR3 DNA: TGTGCCAGCAGGGGATGGCCTAGCGGCCAAGAGACCCAGTACTTC

D gene: NA
J gene: TRBJ2-3
clone size: once
V gene: TRBV5-1
CDR3 protein: CASSFQLDTQYF
CDR3 DNA: TGCGCCAGCAGCTTTCAACTGGATACGCAGTATTTT

D gene: TRBD2
J gene: TRBJ2-1
clone size: NA
V gene: TRBV19
CDR3 protein: CASSMVGRAVYNEQFF
CDR3 DNA: TGTGCCAGTAGCATGGTCGGGAGGGCCGTCTACAATGAGCAGTTCTTC

D gene: TRBD2
J gene: TRBJ2-7
clone size: few
V gene: TRBV5-1
CDR3 protein: CASSLAPSGNAYEQYF
CDR3 DNA: TGCGCCAGCAGCTTGGCTCCTAGCGGGAATGCCTACGAGCAGTACTTC

D gene: TRBD1
J gene: TRBJ1-1
clone size: once
V gene: TRBV27
CDR3 protein: CASRTGGGTEAFF
CDR3 DNA: TGTGCCAGCAGGACAGGGGGGGGGACTGAAGCTTTCTTT

D gene: TRBD1
J gene: TRBJ2-5
clone size: NA
V gene: TRBV27
CDR3 protein: CASSLGGQAQETQYF
CDR3 DNA: TGTGCCAGCAGTTTAGGGGGACAGGCACAAGAGACCCAGTACTTC